Reported below is one T cell receptor (beta chain). Germline-derived CDR1 and CDR2 are SGHDT and YYEEEE. Trimming shortened V by 4 bases and J by 6 bases, and 13 bases separated the two germline ends. The CDR3 is 13 residues long. Repertoires were generated with immunoSEQ multiplex PCR, while TCRdb's copy carries only in-frame clones and drops some. The table records 640,000 or so clones, about 89% of them present only once. The data were obtained in a study of shared T cell receptors in the human thymus. This sample was also put to use in a study of human thymus T cells. As that study records: Thymus specimens were resections from corrective heart surgery. In unrelated individuals, thymic repertoires overlapped highly, according to related research.

The TCR was taken from a boy under two years old with a congenital heart defect. Sequencing was done on a sample of thymocytes. This chain links TRBV5-6 with TRBJ1-2; the D gene is possibly TRBD1 (5 bases). Here the CDR3 reads CASSPGGGDGYTF. The DNA for the CDR3 is TGTGCCAGCAGCCCCGGGGGAGGGGATGGCTACACCTTC.